The 29 T cell receptor beta chains below come from one sample, sequenced in a study of neoadjuvant nivolumab and ipilimumab in lung cancer. Profiled with immunoSEQ multiplex PCR; TCRdb holds only in-frame clones, not every one. The sample yields tens of thousands of clones, roughly nine tenths seen once. The sequencing used peripheral blood, collected before neoadjuvant nivolumab, alone or with ipilimumab. The receptor source for this set is an adult with non-small cell lung cancer.

The rearrangement joins TRBV7-3 to TRBJ1-1; no reliable D call. With 4 bases removed from V and 7 bases from J, the gap between germline ends came to 10 bases. CDR1 is SGHTA and CDR2 is FQGTGA in the germline V gene. The CDR3 consists of 12 residues. The CDR3 DNA reads as TGTGCCAGCAGCTCCAACGGCATTGAAGCTTTCTTT. Encoded protein: CASSSNGIEAFF.

This clone was observed once. The V gene is TRBV18, the J gene TRBJ1-5; 8 nucleotides agree with TRBD1. Germline CDR1 is KGHSH and CDR2 is LQKENI. The CDR3 runs 13 residues. Trimming removed 3 bases from V and 13 bases from J; junction bases left unmatched: 8. CDR3: CASSPAGQANQHF. DNA of the CDR3: TGTGCCAGCTCACCGGCGGGACAGGCAAATCAGCATTTT.

The chain couples TRBV2 to TRBJ2-3; D possibly matches TRBD1 or TRBD2 (6 bases each). Trimming shortened V by 3 bases and J by 6 bases, and 13 bases separated the two germline ends. The length of the CDR3 is 14 residues. Germline CDR1 and CDR2: SNHLY and FYNNEI. This CDR3 is CASSDPPGADTQYF. DNA of the CDR3: TGTGCCAGCAGTGACCCACCGGGGGCGGATACGCAGTATTTT.

The chain has TRBV30 and TRBJ1-2, with 7 bases fitting TRBD1. Germline values: CDR1 GTSNPN, CDR2 SVGIG (reference sequence). V lost 5 bases, J lost 7 bases, and 10 bases stayed unmatched. The CDR3 covers 13 residues. DNA of the CDR3: TGTGCCTGGTCCGTGACAGGGTCGTCTGGCTACACCTTC. Translated, it gives CAWSVTGSSGYTF.

The rearrangement links TRBV19 to TRBJ1-3, with 7 nucleotides matching TRBD1. In germline, CDR1 is LNHDA, CDR2 SQIVND (reference sequence). Trimming removed 7 bases from V and 2 bases from J; junction bases left unmatched: 5. The CDR3 contains 14 residues. The CDR3 DNA is TGTGCCAGTACAGACAGGGCTGCTGGAAACACCATATATTTT. Encoded protein: CASTDRAAGNTIYF.

This chain links TRBV19 with TRBJ2-5; D might be TRBD1 or TRBD2, each matching 5 bases. Germline V gene data show CDR1 as LNHDA and CDR2 as SQIVND (reference sequence). V lost 6 bases and J lost 5, with 16 bases in between. CDR3 length: 14 amino acids. CDR3 DNA sequence: TGTGCCAGTAGATCTAGAGGGGAACGCGAGACCCAGTACTTC. It codes for CASRSRGERETQYF.

The V and J genes are TRBV7-3 and TRBJ2-7; D is unclear. The V end was cut by 1 base, the J end by 0 bases, with 10 bases between. The CDR3 consists of 15 residues. Germline V gene lookup returns CDR1 SGHTA and CDR2 FQGTGA. The CDR3 sequence: CASSLNPGASYEQYF. CDR3 DNA sequence: TGTGCCAGCAGCTTAAATCCGGGCGCCTCCTACGAGCAGTACTTC.

This chain uses TRBV5-8 with TRBJ2-1, with D perhaps TRBD2 (5 bases). There are 14 residues in the CDR3. CDR1 SGHTS and CDR2 YDEGEE come from the germline V gene. Trimming left V 4 bases short and J 5 bases short, with 13 bases between. The CDR3 region is CASSAGIGHNEQFF. The CDR3, as DNA: TGTGCCAGCAGCGCCGGGATAGGTCACAATGAGCAGTTCTTC.

This clone was seen once. J is TRBJ2-3 and V is TRBV27, with 10 bases matching TRBD2. V was clipped by 2 bases and J by 2 bases; unmatched bases: 7. The CDR3 is made up of 17 amino acids. Germline CDR1 reads MNHEY; CDR2 reads SMNVEV (reference sequence). The CDR3 loop is CASSLTLLAGITDTQYF. CDR3 in DNA: TGTGCCAGCAGTTTAACCCTACTAGCGGGGATCACAGATACGCAGTATTTT.

The V gene is TRBV7-3, the J gene TRBJ2-7; no definite D call. Trimming removed 1 base at V and 6 bases at J, with 10 bases between. The CDR3 consists of 13 residues. CDR1 and CDR2 (germline): SGHTA, FQGTGA. The CDR3 sequence is CASSLITAAEQYF. As DNA, the CDR3 is TGTGCCAGCAGCTTAATTACGGCTGCCGAGCAGTACTTC.

This chain joins TRBV4-1 and TRBJ2-7; D gene ambiguous. The CDR3 is 16 residues long. Germline V CDR1 and CDR2: MGHRA, YSYEKL. The V end lost 0 bases, the J end lost 9 bases, and 21 bases lay between the germline ends. The CDR3 coding sequence is TGCGCCAGCAGCCAAGATTCTCTGGGGTTGACAAGTCGGCAGTACTTC. This gives the protein CASSQDSLGLTSRQYF.

The J gene is TRBJ2-6, the V gene TRBV14, with a tentative D call TRBD1 (5 bases). Germline loops: CDR1 SGHDN, CDR2 FVKESK. The CDR3 has 17 amino acids. The V end was cut by 1 base, the J end by 2 bases, with 12 bases between. This CDR3 is CASSQVFIGAGANVLTF. CDR3 nucleotide sequence: TGTGCCAGCAGCCAAGTGTTTATAGGGGCTGGGGCCAACGTCCTGACTTTC.

V usage is TRBV10-3 and J usage is TRBJ2-4; D is ambiguous. Germline values: CDR1 ENHRY, CDR2 SYGVKD. The V gene lost 3 bases and the J gene lost 0 bases, with 6 bases spanning the gap. The CDR3 spans 14 residues. CDR3 coding DNA: TGTGCCATCAGTGATCGGGTAGCCAAAAACATTCAGTACTTC. This translates into CAISDRVAKNIQYF.

The J gene is TRBJ2-1, the V gene TRBV6-6, with D possibly matching TRBD1 (6 bases). V was shortened by 6 bases and J by 5 bases, with 17 bases between the two germline ends. Germline loops: CDR1 MNHNY, CDR2 SVGAGI (reference sequence). The CDR3 contains 15 residues. The CDR3 loop is CASSPLEGHDNEQFF. In DNA, the CDR3 is TGTGCCAGCAGCCCCCTTGAGGGACACGACAATGAGCAGTTCTTC.

The chain joins TRBV5-1 to TRBJ2-3; unclear D gene. The V end lost 0 bases, the J end lost 3 bases, and 5 bases lay between the germline ends. The CDR3 loop spans 13 amino acids. Germline CDR1 reads SGHRS; CDR2 reads YFSETQ. The CDR3 nucleotides are TGCGCCAGCAGCTTGGTCAGGACAGATACGCAGTATTTT. As protein: CASSLVRTDTQYF.

This chain uses TRBV7-2 with TRBJ2-3; D is unclear. The CDR3 has 15 amino acids. Trimming removed 0 bases at V and 0 bases at J, with 7 bases between. Per germline, CDR1 SGHTA and CDR2 FQGNSA. The CDR3 sequence is CASSLAAVSTDTQYF. CDR3 DNA: TGTGCCAGCAGCTTAGCGGCCGTTAGCACAGATACGCAGTATTTT. The full variable domain, with the rest looked up from reference TRBV7-2 and TRBJ2-3, is GAGVSQSPSNKVTEKGKDVELRCDPISGHTALYWYRQSLGQGLEFLIYFQGNSAPDKSGLPSDRFSAERTGGSVSTLTIQRTQQEDSAVYLCASSLAAVSTDTQYFGPGTRLTVL.

The rearrangement uses TRBV11-2 and TRBJ1-5; unclear D gene. The CDR3 runs 14 residues. The germline V gene encodes CDR1 SGHAT and CDR2 FQNNGV. V was cut by 5 bases and J by 4 bases, with 12 bases left in between. The CDR3 region is CASSPGRENQPQHF. The DNA of the CDR3 is TGTGCCAGCAGCCCCGGGCGGGAAAATCAGCCCCAGCATTTT.

The chain has TRBV9 and TRBJ2-5, with D perhaps given as TRBD1 or TRBD2 (6 bases each). The CDR3 spans 15 residues. Trimming stripped 4 bases from V and 1 base from J, with 14 bases between. CDR1 is SGDLS and CDR2 is YYNGEE in the germline V gene. The CDR3 loop is CASSFGGRGQETQYF. For the CDR3, the DNA is TGTGCCAGCAGCTTTGGGGGGCGGGGCCAAGAGACCCAGTACTTC.

This clone was seen a handful of times. This chain joins TRBV7-7 and TRBJ2-3, with TRBD1 identical over 7 bases. The CDR3 sequence is 16 residues long. V was clipped by 5 bases and J by 0 bases; unmatched bases: 8. Germline lookup yields CDR1 SSHAT and CDR2 FNYEAQ (reference sequence). The CDR3: CASSVWDRSSTDTQYF. The CDR3 nucleotides are TGTGCCAGCAGCGTATGGGACAGAAGTAGCACAGATACGCAGTATTTT.

The chain recombines TRBV9 with TRBJ2-5; no clear D. The CDR3 runs 11 residues. Per the germline V gene, CDR1 is SGDLS and CDR2 is YYNGEE. V was clipped by 2 bases and J by 5 bases, with 4 bases between them. CDR3 amino acids: CASSVWETQYF. DNA for the CDR3: TGTGCCAGCAGCGTGTGGGAGACCCAGTACTTC.

V usage is TRBV4-3 and J usage is TRBJ2-7; no clear D. The V end was cut by 1 base, the J end by 1 base, with 11 bases between. The CDR3 totals 15 residues. Germline CDR1 reads LGHNA; CDR2 reads YSLEER. The CDR3 DNA is TGCGCCAGCAGCCAAGTTGCAGACTCGTCCTACGAGCAGTACTTC. Translated, it gives CASSQVADSSYEQYF.

The chain has TRBV9 and TRBJ2-1, with 9 positions matching TRBD1. Germline values: CDR1 SGDLS, CDR2 YYNGEE. This CDR3 is built from 16 residues. J was trimmed by 2 bases and V by 0 bases; bases with no gene match: 3. In DNA, the CDR3 is TGTGCCAGCAGCGTAGGACAGGGGGATGCCTACAATGAGCAGTTCTTC. Translated: CASSVGQGDAYNEQFF. Full variable domain (remainder filled in from reference TRBV9 and TRBJ2-1): DSGVTQTPKHLITATGQRVTLRCSPRSGDLSVYWYQQSLDQGLQFLIQYYNGEERAKGNILERFSAQQFPDLHSELNLSSLELGDSALYFCASSVGQGDAYNEQFFGPGTRLTVL.

The rearrangement links TRBV15 to TRBJ1-1; D is ambiguous. CDR3 length equals 13 residues. V was clipped by 0 bases and J by 0 bases, with 2 bases between them. Per germline, CDR1 LNHNV and CDR2 YYDKDF (reference sequence). CDR3: CATSRELNTEAFF. CDR3 nucleotides: TGTGCCACCAGCAGAGAGCTGAACACTGAAGCTTTCTTT.

In its sample, this clone was seen a few times. The rearrangement links TRBV27 to TRBJ2-3, with D possibly TRBD2 on 5 matching bases. V shed 7 bases and J shed 6 bases, with 26 bases lying between them. Per germline, CDR1 MNHEY and CDR2 SMNVEV (reference sequence). The CDR3 runs 17 residues. In nucleotides, the CDR3 is TGTGCCAGCACCCCGGGGAGCGAGTCCTTGTTTGTGGATACGCAGTATTTT. The encoded protein is CASTPGSESLFVDTQYF.

The chain has TRBV5-6 and TRBJ2-7, with D perhaps matching TRBD2 (5 bases). The length of the CDR3 is 15 residues. V was cut by 2 bases and J by 0 bases, with 12 bases left in between. The germline CDR1 and CDR2 sequences are SGHDT and YYEEEE. The CDR3 here is CASSFRGGSSYEQYF. The CDR3 nucleotides are TGTGCCAGCAGCTTCAGAGGCGGGTCCTCCTACGAGCAGTACTTC.

This clone was recorded once. The chain uses TRBV12-5 and TRBJ2-1; TRBD2 aligns across 11 bases. The CDR3 covers 19 residues. The V gene end was trimmed by 2 bases and the J gene end by 1 base; junction bases not matched to a gene: 10. Germline lookup yields CDR1 LGHNT and CDR2 FRNRAP. CDR3 DNA sequence: TGTGCTAGTGGTTTGACATGGACTAGCGGGTCCTCTTCCTACAATGAGCAGTTCTTC. Amino acids: CASGLTWTSGSSSYNEQFF.

DNA of the CDR3: TGTGCCACCCGGACTAGCCGCCCACAAGAGACCCAGTACTTC. Translated: CATRTSRPQETQYF. This rearrangement joins TRBV7-9 to TRBJ2-5, with 8 bases aligning to TRBD2. Germline trimming cut 10 bases from V and 2 bases from J; bases unmatched to any gene: 9. CDR3 length equals 14 residues. CDR1 SEHNR and CDR2 FQNEAQ come from the germline V gene (reference sequence). Combining the CDR3 with reference TRBV7-9 and TRBJ2-5 gives the whole variable domain DTGVSQNPRHKITKRGQNVTFRCDPISEHNRLYWYRQTLGQGPEFLTYFQNEAQLEKSRLLSDRFSAERPKGSFSTLEIQRTEQGDSAMYLCATRTSRPQETQYFGPGTRLLVL.

The chain links TRBV7-9 to TRBJ1-4; 7 bases agree with TRBD1. This CDR3 is built from 15 residues. Germline assignment: CDR1 SEHNR and CDR2 FQNEAQ (reference sequence). J gave up 2 bases and V 5 bases, and 5 bases lay outside the gene matches. The CDR3 loop is CASSLLGQTNEKLFF. As DNA, the CDR3 is TGTGCCAGCAGCCTACTGGGACAGACTAATGAAAAACTGTTTTTT.

The chain uses TRBV5-6 and TRBJ2-1, with 14 bases fitting TRBD2. The CDR3 is 16 amino acids. Germline CDR1 SGHDT, CDR2 YYEEEE. J gave up 7 bases and V 3 bases, and 6 bases lay outside the gene matches. The CDR3, as DNA: TGTGCCAGCAGCTGGGGACTAGCGGGAGATCTGAATGAGCAGTTCTTC. As protein: CASSWGLAGDLNEQFF.